This T cell receptor (beta chain) was profiled in a study of lymphopenia after photon versus proton radiotherapy (dated by TCRdb to between 2018 and 2021). Broadly, across the study: The study compared the immunological effects of photon versus proton radiation therapy in patients with gastrointestinal tumors who developed high-grade lymphopenia. The cohort included roughly 18 patients with gastrointestinal tumors who developed lymphopenia after receiving either photon or proton therapy. The study was designed to characterize how the impact on the immune system differs between the two radiation modalities. Study-level results and caveats: During treatment, patients who received proton therapy stayed relatively stable, whereas patients who received photon therapy lost naive T cells and TCR diversity and gained effector/memory populations. After the lymphocyte count nadir, photon-treated repertoires showed oligoclonal expansion, especially of CD8+ Temra cells, which drove the drop in diversity. The survival association was assessed only in patients who died, and the authors presented better survival with proton therapy as a possibility rather than a demonstrated result. Across the cohort, a larger post-nadir drop in TCR diversity was inversely correlated with overall survival time among patients who died.

Receptors were amplified or captured by the immunoSEQ multiplex PCR assay. T cell repertoires were profiled by deep sequencing of rearranged TCR beta loci, alongside multiparametric flow cytometry. TCRdb took this table from immuneACCESS and kept in-frame rearrangements with V and J called. Such tables lack part of the clones; where checked against another copy, unresolved V genes explain under half of the gap, and the rest is unexplained. This sample gives 25,000 to 35,000 clones in total; 94% of them show up just once. The top ten clones comprise approximately 0.72% of the sample. Inclusive of the bounding cysteine and phenylalanine, the CDR3 is 14 residues long. The only DNA kept is the CDR3, 42 bases in frame from the first base. Between the V and J ends, shortened by 3 bases and 4 bases respectively, the junction contains 11 bases. In the germline V gene, CDR1 corresponds to MDHEN and CDR2 to SYDVKM.

Turning to this clone: This clone's antigen is unknown. No base-level quality is on record; no much larger clone is a single base apart.

The sequence was collected from a woman aged 45-59 years with cholangiocarcinoma. Rearrangement joined TRBV28 to TRBJ2-3; TRBD2 is a possible D gene, resting on 6 matching bases. This material consisted of peripheral blood, taken from a patient treated with photon-based radiotherapy. The CDR3 is CASSFAGEADTQYF. The nucleotide sequence is TGTGCCAGCAGTTTTGCCGGGGAGGCAGATACGCAGTATTTT.